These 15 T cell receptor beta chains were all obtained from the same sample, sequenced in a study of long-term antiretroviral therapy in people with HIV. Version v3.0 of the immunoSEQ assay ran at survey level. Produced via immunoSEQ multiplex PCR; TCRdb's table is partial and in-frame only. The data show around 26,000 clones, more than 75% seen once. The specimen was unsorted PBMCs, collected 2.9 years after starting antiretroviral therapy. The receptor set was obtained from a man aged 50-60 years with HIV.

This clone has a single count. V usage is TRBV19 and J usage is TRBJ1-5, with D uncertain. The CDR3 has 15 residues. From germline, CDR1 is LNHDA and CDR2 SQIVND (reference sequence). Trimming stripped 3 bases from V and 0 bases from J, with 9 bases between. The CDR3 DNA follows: TGTGCCAGTAGTATGGCCAGCTATAGCAATCAGCCCCAGCATTTT. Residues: CASSMASYSNQPQHF.

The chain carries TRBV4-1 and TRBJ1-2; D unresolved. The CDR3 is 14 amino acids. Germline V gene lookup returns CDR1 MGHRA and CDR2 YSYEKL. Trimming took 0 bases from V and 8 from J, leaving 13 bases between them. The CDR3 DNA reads TGCGCCAGCAGCCAAGATCAAGGAGGGCGGGGCTACACCTTC. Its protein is CASSQDQGGRGYTF.

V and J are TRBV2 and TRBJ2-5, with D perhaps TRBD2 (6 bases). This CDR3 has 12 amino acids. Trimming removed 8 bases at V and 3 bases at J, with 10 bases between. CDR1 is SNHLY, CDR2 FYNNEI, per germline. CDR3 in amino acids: CASASGEETQYF. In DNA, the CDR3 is TGTGCCAGCGCCTCGGGAGAAGAGACCCAGTACTTC. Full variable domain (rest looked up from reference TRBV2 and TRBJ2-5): EPEVTQTPSHQVTQMGQEVILRCVPISNHLYFYWYRQILGQKVEFLVSFYNNEISEKSEIFDDQFSVERPDGSNFTLKIRSTKLEDSAMYFCASASGEETQYFGPGTRLLVL.

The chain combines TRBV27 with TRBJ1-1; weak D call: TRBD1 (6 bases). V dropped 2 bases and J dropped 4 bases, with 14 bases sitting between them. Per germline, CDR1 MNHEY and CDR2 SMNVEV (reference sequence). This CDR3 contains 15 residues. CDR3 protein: CASSLGRGVSTEAFF. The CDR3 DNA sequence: TGTGCCAGCAGTTTAGGTAGGGGGGTATCCACTGAAGCTTTCTTT.

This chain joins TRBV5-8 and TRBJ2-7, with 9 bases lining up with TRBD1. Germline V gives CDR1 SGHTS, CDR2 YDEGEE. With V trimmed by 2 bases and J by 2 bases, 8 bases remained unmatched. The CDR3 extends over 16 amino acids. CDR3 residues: CASSLNEGQGTYEQYF. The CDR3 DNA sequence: TGTGCCAGCAGCTTAAATGAAGGACAGGGGACCTACGAGCAGTACTTC.

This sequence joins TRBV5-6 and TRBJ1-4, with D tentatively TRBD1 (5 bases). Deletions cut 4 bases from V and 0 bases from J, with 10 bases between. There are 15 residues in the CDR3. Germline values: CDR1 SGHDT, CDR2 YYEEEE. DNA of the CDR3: TGTGCCAGCAGCCTGATAGGGGCAACTAATGAAAAACTGTTTTTT. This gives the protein CASSLIGATNEKLFF.

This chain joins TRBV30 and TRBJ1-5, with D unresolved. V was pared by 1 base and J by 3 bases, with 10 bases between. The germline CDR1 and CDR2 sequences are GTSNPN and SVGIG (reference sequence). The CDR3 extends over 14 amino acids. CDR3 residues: CAWSAAIVNQPQHF. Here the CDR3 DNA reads TGTGCCTGGAGTGCGGCGATCGTCAATCAGCCCCAGCATTTT.

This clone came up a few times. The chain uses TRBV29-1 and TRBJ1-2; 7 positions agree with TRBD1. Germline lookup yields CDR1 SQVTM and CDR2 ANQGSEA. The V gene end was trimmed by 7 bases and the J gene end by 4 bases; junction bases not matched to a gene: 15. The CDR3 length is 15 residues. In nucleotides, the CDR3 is TGCAGCGCCCTACAGAGACAGGGCCTCTTCTATGGCTACACCTTC. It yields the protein CSALQRQGLFYGYTF. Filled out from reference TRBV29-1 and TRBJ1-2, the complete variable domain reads SAVISQKPSRDICQRGTSLTIQCQVDSQVTMMFWYRQQPGQSLTLIATANQGSEATYESGFVIDKFPISRPNLTFSTLTVSNMSPEDSSIYLCSALQRQGLFYGYTFGSGTRLTVV.

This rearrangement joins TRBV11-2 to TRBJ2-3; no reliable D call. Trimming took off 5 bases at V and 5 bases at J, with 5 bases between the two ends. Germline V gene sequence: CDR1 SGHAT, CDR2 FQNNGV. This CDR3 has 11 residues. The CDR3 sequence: CASSVGDTQYF. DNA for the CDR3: TGTGCCAGCAGCGTAGGAGATACGCAGTATTTT.

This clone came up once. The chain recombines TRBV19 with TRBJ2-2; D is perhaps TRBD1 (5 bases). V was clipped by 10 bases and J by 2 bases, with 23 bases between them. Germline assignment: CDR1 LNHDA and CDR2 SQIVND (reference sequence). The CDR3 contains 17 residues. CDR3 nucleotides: TGTGCCACCCTCAGTAGGGGCCACCATTCTAACACCGGGGAGCTGTTTTTT. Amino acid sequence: CATLSRGHHSNTGELFF. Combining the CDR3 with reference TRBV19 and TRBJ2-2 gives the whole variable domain DGGITQSPKYLFRKEGQNVTLSCEQNLNHDAMYWYRQDPGQGLRLIYYSQIVNDFQKGDIAEGYSVSREKKESFPLTVTSAQKNPTAFYLCATLSRGHHSNTGELFFGEGSRLTVL.

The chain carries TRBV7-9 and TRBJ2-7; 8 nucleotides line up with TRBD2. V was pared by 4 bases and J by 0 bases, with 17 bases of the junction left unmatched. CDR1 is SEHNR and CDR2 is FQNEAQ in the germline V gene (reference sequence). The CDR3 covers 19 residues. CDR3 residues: CASSSSRGGSGVDSYEQYF. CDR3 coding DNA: TGTGCCAGCAGCTCCTCCCGGGGGGGATCGGGGGTCGACTCCTACGAGCAGTACTTC.

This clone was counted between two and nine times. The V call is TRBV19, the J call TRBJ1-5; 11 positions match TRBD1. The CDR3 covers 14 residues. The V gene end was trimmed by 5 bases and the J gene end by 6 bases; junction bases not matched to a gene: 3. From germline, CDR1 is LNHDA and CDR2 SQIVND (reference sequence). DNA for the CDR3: TGTGCCAGTAGTTACGGGACAGGGGGTCAGCCCCAGCATTTT. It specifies CASSYGTGGQPQHF.

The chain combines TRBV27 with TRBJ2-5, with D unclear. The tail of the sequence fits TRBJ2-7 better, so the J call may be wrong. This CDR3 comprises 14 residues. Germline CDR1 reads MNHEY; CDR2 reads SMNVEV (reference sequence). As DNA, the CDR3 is TGTGCCAGCAGTTTTACAGCGATCTCCTACGAGCAGTACTTC. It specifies CASSFTAISYEQYF.

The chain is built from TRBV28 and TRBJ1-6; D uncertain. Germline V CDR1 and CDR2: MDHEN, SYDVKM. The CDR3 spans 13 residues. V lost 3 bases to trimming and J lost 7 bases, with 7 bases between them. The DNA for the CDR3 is TGTGCCAGCAGTTTTGAAACCAATTCACCCCTCCACTTT. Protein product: CASSFETNSPLHF.

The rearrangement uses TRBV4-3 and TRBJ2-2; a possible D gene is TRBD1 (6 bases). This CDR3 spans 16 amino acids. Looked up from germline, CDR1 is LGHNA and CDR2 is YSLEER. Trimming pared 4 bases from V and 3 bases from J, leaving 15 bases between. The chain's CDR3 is CASSRVSYRDTGELFF. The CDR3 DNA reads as TGCGCCAGCAGCCGGGTTTCGTACAGGGACACCGGGGAGCTGTTTTTT.